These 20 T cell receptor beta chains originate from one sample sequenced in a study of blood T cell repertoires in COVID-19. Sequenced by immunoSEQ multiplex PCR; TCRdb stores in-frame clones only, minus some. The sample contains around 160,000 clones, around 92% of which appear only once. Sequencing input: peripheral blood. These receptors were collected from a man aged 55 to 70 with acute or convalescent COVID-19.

CDR3 protein: CASSTVQGYIQYF. In nucleotides, the CDR3 is TGTGCCAGCAGTACCGTACAGGGGTACATTCAGTACTTC. The chain uses TRBV12-3 or TRBV12-4 and TRBJ2-4; 7 bases agree with TRBD1. V lost 5 bases and J lost 8; bases outside the gene matches: 6. This CDR3 has 13 amino acids.

CDR3 DNA: TGTGCCAGCAGCCAAGCTAAAGCCACTGAAGCTTTCTTT. Amino acids: CASSQAKATEAFF. The rearrangement links TRBV3-1 (or the pseudogene TRBV3-2) to TRBJ1-1, with D uncertain. Trimming took off 1 base at V and 4 bases at J, with 7 bases between the two ends. The CDR3 runs 13 residues. Per germline, CDR1 LGHDT and CDR2 YNNKEL (reference sequence).

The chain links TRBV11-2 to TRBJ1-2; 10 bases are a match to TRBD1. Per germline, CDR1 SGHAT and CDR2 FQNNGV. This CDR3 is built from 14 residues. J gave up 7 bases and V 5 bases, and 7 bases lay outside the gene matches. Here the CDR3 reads CASSHRQGAGGYTF. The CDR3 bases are TGTGCCAGCAGCCATAGACAGGGGGCTGGTGGCTACACCTTC.

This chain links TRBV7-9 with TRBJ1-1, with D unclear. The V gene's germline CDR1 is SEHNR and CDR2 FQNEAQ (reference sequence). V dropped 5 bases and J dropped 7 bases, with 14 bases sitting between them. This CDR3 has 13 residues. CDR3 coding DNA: TGTGCCAGCAGCAGCTTATTCAAGAGTGAAGCTTTCTTT. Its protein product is CASSSLFKSEAFF.

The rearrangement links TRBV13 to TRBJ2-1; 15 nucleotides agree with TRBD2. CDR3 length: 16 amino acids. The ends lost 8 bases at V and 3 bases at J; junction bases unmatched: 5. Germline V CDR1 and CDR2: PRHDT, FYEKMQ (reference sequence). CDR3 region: CASRGLAGGLYNEQFF. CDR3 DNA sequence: TGTGCCAGCCGGGGACTAGCGGGGGGACTCTACAATGAGCAGTTCTTC. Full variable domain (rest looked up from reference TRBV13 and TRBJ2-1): AAGVIQSPRHLIKEKRETATLKCYPIPRHDTVYWYQQGPGQDPQFLISFYEKMQSDKGSIPDRFSAQQFSDYHSELNMSSLELGDSALYFCASRGLAGGLYNEQFFGPGTRLTVL.

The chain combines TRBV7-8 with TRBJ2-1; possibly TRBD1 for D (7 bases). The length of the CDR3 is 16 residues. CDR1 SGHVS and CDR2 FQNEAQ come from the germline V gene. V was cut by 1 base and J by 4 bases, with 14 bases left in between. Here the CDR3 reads CASSLGGGGLYNEQFF. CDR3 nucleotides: TGTGCCAGCAGCTTAGGTGGAGGGGGCCTTTACAATGAGCAGTTCTTC.

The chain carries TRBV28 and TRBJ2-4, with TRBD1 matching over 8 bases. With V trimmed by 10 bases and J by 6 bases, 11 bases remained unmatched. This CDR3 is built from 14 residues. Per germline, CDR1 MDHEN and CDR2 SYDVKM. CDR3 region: CAIRGQGLGNIQYF. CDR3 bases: TGTGCCATCCGAGGACAGGGATTGGGAAACATTCAGTACTTC.

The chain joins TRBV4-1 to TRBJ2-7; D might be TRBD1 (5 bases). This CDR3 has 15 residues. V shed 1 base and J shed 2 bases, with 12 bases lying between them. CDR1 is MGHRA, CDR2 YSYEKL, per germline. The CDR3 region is CASSQANQGAYEQYF. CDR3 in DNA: TGCGCCAGCAGCCAAGCAAATCAGGGCGCCTACGAGCAGTACTTC.

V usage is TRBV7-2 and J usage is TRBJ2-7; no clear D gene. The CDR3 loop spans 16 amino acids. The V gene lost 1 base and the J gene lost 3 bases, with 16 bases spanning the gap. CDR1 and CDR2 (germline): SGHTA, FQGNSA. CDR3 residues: CASSLEATRGYYEQYF. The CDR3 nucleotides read TGTGCCAGCAGCTTAGAGGCAACTCGAGGCTACTACGAGCAGTACTTC.

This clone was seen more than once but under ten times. This CDR3 reads CASIPKGAEAFF. The CDR3 bases are TGTGCCAGCATCCCCAAAGGGGCTGAAGCTTTCTTT. This chain links TRBV6-6 with TRBJ1-1, with D perhaps matching TRBD1 (5 bases). CDR1 MNHNY and CDR2 SVGAGI come from the germline V gene (reference sequence). The V gene lost 7 bases and the J gene lost 6 bases, with 12 bases spanning the gap. The CDR3 consists of 12 residues.

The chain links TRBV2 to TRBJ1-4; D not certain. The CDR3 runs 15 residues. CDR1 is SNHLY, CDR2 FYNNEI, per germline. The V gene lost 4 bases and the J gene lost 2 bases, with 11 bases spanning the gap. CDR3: CASSVAEDTNEKLFF. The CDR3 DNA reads TGTGCCAGCAGTGTAGCTGAGGATACTAATGAAAAACTGTTTTTT.

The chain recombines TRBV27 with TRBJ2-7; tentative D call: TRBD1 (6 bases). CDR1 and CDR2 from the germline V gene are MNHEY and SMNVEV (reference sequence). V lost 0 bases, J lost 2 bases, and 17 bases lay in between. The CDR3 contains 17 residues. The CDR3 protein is CASSLSASGVRAYEQYF. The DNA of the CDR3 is TGTGCCAGCAGTTTATCAGCCTCAGGGGTCAGGGCCTACGAGCAGTACTTC.

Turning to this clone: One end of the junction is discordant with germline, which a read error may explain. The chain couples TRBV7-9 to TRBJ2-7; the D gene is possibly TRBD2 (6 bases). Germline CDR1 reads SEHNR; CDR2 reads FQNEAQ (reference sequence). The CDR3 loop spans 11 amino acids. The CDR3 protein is CTSSNRGEQYF. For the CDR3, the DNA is TGTACCAGCAGCAATCGGGGGGAGCAGTACTTC.

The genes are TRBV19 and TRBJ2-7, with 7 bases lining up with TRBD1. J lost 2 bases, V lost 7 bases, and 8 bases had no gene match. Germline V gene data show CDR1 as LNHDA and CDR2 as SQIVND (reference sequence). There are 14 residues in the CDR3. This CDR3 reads CASNIRDRTYEQYF. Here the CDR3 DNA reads TGTGCCAGTAACATCCGGGACAGAACCTACGAGCAGTACTTC.

DNA of the CDR3: TGTGCCAGCAGCCCGAGGACAGGGGATACAGATACGCAGTATTTT. Its translation is CASSPRTGDTDTQYF. The gene calls are TRBV7-8 and TRBJ2-3; 9 nucleotides align to TRBD1. Germline CDR1 and CDR2: SGHVS and FQNEAQ. The CDR3 is made up of 15 amino acids. Trimming removed 5 bases from V and 3 bases from J; junction bases left unmatched: 6.

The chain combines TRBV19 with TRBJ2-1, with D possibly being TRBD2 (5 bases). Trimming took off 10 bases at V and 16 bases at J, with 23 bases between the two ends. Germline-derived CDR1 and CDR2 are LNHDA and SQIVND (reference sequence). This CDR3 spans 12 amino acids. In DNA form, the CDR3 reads TGTGCCACCGCCCCGAACCGGGGTATGTCTTTCTTC. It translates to CATAPNRGMSFF.

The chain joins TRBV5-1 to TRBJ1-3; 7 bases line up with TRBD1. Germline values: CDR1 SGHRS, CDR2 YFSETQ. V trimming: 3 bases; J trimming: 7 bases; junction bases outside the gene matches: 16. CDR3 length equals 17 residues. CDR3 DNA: TGCGCCAGCAGCTCGTTGTCGACAGGGTCCGTGAGTAACACCATATATTTT. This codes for CASSSLSTGSVSNTIYF. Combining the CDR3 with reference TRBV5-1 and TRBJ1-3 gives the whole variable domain KAGVTQTPRYLIKTRGQQVTLSCSPISGHRSVSWYQQTPGQGLQFLFEYFSETQRNKGNFPGRFSGRQFSNSRSEMNVSTLELGDSALYLCASSSLSTGSVSNTIYFGEGSWLTVV.

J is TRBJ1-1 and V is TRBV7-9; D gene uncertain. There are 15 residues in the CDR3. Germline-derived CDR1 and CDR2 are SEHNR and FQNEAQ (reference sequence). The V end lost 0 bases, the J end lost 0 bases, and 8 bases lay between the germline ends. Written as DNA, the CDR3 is TGTGCCAGCAGCTTAGCCCAAAGCTTGAACACTGAAGCTTTCTTT. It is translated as CASSLAQSLNTEAFF.

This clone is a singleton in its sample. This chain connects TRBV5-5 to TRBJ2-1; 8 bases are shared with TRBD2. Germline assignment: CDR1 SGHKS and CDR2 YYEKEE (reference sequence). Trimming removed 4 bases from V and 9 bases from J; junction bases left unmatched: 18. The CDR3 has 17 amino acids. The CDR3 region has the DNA TGTGCCAGCAGCCTCGGGTCAGCGGCTAGCGGGCGTAGTGAGCAGTTCTTC. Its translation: CASSLGSAASGRSEQFF.

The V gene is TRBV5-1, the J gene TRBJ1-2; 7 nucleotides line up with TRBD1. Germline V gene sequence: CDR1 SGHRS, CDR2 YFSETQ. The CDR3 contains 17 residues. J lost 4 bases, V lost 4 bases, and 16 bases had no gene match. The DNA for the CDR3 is TGCGCCAGCAGCCTCCACCTTGGGACAGCCTCCGGCTATGGCTACACCTTC. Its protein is CASSLHLGTASGYGYTF.